The clone carrying this TCR beta chain was counted a few times. What it binds is not known. This entry comes from a study of glioma-infiltrating T cells. Study information: Glioma patients had dexamethasone for six or fewer days before surgery.

Points from the study as a whole: Signature shared blood CDR3 motifs were enriched in low-divergence and depleted in high-divergence patients. Above-expected tissue-blood divergence occurred in all gliomas, most in low-grade ones. CDR3 overlap between tissue and blood was very small.

The CDR3 covers 13 residues. Trimming left V 3 bases short and J 4 bases short, with 6 bases between. TCR alpha and beta CDR3 regions were amplified from RNA using iRepertoire nested multiplex PCR. TCRdb analysed the multiplex PCR reads with MiXCR anew, one entry per CDR3 protein. The table has about 400,000 distinct CDR3 sequences, roughly 41% seen once. This clonotype was sampled from a human donor with low-grade glioma or glioblastoma, undergoing nonglioma brain surgery, or in good health (not recorded which). The chain links TRBV12-3 or TRBV12-4 to TRBJ2-2; D is undetermined. Sequences were obtained from glioma tissue, nonneoplastic brain tissue, or PBMCs (not recorded which). The CDR3 region has the DNA TGTGCCAGCAGTTTGGGAAGCACCGGGGAGCTGTTTTTT. Translation gives CASSLGSTGELFF.